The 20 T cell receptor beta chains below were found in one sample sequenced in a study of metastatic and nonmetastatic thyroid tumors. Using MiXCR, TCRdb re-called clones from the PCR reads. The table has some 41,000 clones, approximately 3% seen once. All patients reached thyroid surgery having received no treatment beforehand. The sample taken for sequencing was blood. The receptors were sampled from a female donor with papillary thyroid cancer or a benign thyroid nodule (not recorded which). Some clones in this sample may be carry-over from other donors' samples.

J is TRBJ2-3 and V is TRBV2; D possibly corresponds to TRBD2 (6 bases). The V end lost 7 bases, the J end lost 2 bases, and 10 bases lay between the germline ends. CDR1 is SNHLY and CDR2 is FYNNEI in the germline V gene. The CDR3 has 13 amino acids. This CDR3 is CASTWGDTDTQYF. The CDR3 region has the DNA TGTGCCAGCACCTGGGGGGACACAGATACGCAGTATTTT.

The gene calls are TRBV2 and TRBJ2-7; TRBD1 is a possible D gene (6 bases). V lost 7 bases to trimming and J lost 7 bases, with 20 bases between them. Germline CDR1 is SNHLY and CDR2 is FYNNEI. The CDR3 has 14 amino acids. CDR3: CASNLGRGPGEQYF. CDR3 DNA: TGTGCCAGCAATTTGGGCAGGGGCCCGGGGGAGCAGTACTTC.

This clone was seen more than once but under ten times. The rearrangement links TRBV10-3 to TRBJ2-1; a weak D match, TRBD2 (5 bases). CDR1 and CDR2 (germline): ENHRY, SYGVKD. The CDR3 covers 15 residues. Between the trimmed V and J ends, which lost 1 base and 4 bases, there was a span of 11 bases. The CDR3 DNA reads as TGTGCCATCAGTGAGTTCGGACTGGCATACAATGAGCAGTTCTTC. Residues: CAISEFGLAYNEQFF.

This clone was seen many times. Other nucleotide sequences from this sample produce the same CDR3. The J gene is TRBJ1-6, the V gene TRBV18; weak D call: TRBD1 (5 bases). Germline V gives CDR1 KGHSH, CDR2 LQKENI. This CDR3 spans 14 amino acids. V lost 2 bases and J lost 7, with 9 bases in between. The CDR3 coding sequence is TGTGCCAGCTCACCATGGGACGGGAATTCACCCCTCCACTTT. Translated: CASSPWDGNSPLHF.

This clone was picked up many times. The CDR3 region has the DNA TGCAGTGCTCTTGTACAGGGAAGTGGCTACACCTTC. Amino acids: CSALVQGSGYTF. This chain uses TRBV20-1 with TRBJ1-2; D might be TRBD1 (6 bases). Germline CDR1 DFQATT, CDR2 SNEGSKA (reference sequence). The V and J ends lost 5 bases and 7 bases respectively, with 14 bases between them. The CDR3 extends over 12 amino acids.

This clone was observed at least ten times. The CDR3 protein is CSAREIQGADTQYF. The DNA for the CDR3 is TGCAGTGCTAGAGAGATACAGGGGGCAGATACGCAGTATTTT. The rearrangement joins TRBV20-1 to TRBJ2-3, with 8 bases matching TRBD1. The V and J ends lost 0 bases and 4 bases, in that order; junction bases with no gene match: 3. In germline, CDR1 is DFQATT, CDR2 SNEGSKA (reference sequence). The CDR3 covers 14 residues.

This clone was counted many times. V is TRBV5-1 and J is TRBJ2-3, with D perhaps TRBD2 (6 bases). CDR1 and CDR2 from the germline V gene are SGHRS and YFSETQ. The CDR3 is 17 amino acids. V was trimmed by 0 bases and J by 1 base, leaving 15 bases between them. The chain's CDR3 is CASSLESRASGTDTQYF. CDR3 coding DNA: TGCGCCAGCAGCTTGGAATCTCGGGCTAGCGGCACAGATACGCAGTATTTT.

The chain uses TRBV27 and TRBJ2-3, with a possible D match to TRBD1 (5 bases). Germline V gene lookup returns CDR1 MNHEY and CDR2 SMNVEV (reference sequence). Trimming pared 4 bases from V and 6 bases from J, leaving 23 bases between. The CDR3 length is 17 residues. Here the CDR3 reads CASSYKPPGRWSDTQYF. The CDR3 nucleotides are TGTGCCAGCAGTTACAAACCCCCAGGGCGTTGGTCGGATACGCAGTATTTT.

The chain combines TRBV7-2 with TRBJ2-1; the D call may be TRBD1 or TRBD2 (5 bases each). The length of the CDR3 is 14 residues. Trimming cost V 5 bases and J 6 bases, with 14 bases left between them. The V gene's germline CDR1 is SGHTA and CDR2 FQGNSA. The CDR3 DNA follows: TGTGCCAGCAGCCTCTCGGGGCAGTCCAATGAGCAGTTCTTC. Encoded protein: CASSLSGQSNEQFF.

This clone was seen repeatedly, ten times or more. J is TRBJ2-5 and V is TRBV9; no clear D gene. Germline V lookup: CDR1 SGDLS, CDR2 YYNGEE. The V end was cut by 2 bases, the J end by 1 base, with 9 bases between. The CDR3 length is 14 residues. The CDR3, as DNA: TGTGCCAGCAGCGTCGGGCAGCTCCAAGAGACCCAGTACTTC. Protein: CASSVGQLQETQYF.

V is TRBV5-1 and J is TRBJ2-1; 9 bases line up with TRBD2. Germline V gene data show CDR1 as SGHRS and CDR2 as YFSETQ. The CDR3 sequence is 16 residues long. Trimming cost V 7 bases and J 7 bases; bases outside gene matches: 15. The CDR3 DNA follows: TGCGCCAGCGGGCGGGCTAGCGGGATTGTTGGGAATGAGCAGTTCTTC. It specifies CASGRASGIVGNEQFF.

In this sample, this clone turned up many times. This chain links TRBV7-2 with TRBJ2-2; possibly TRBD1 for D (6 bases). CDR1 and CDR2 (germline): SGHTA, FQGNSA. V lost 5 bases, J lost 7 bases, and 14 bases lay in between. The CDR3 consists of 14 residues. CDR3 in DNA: TGTGCCAGCAGCGCACAGGGTTCTGGCGGGGAGCTGTTTTTT. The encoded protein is CASSAQGSGGELFF.

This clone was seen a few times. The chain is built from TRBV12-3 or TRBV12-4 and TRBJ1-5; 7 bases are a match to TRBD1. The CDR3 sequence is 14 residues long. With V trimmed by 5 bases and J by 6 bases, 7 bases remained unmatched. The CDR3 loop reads CASSPQGSRQPQHF. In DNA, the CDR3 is TGTGCCAGCAGTCCACAGGGGTCTCGTCAGCCCCAGCATTTT.

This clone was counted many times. The CDR3 DNA is TGCGCCAGCTCGCCGAAGAGCTCCTACAATGAGCAGTTCTTC. This translates into CASSPKSSYNEQFF. The rearrangement joins TRBV5-1 to TRBJ2-1, with D unresolved. Germline V gene data show CDR1 as SGHRS and CDR2 as YFSETQ. V was shortened by 7 bases and J by 0 bases, with 11 bases between the two germline ends. The CDR3 runs to 14 residues.

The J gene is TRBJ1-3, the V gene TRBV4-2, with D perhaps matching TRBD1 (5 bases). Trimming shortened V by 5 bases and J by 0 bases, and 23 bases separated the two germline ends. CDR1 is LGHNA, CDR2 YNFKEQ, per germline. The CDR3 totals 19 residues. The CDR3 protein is CASSSNPPQGTYSGNTIYF. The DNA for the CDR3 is TGTGCCAGCAGCTCCAATCCTCCCCAGGGAACCTACTCTGGAAACACCATATATTTT.

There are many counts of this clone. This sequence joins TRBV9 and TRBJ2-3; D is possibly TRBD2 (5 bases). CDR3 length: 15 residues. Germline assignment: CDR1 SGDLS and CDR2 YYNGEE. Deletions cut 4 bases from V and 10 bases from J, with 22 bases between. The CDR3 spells CASSPEGVRTGAQYF. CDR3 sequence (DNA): TGTGCCAGCAGCCCAGAGGGAGTCCGCACTGGGGCGCAGTATTTT.

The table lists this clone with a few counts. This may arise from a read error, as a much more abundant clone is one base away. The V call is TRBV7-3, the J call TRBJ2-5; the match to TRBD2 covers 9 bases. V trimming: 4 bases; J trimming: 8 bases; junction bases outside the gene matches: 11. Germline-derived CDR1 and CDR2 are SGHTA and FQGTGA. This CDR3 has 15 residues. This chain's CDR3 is CASSSSGFSGGTQYF. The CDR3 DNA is TGTGCCAGCAGCTCCTCGGGATTTAGCGGGGGAACCCAGTACTTC.

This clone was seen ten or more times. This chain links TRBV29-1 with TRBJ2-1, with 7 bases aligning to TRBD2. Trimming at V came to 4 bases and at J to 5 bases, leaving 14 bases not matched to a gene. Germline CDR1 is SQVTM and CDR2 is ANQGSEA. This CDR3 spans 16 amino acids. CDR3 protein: CSVGPVGLAVNNEQFF. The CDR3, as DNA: TGCAGCGTTGGCCCGGTGGGGCTAGCGGTGAACAATGAGCAGTTCTTC.

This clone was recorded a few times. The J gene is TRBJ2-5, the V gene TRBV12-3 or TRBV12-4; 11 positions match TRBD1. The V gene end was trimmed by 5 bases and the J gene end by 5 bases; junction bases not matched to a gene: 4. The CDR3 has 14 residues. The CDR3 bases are TGTGCCAGCAGTGGGGACAGGGGGAGTGAGACCCAGTACTTC. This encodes CASSGDRGSETQYF.

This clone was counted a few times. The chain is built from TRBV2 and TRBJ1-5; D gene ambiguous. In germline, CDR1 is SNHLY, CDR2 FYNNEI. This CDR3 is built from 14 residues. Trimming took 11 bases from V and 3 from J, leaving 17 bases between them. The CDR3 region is CASGLELINQPQHF. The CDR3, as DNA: TGTGCCTCCGGACTGGAGCTGATCAATCAGCCCCAGCATTTT.